Listed below are T cell receptor beta chains from one sample, sequenced in a study of blood T cell repertoires in COVID-19. Sequencing was performed with immunoSEQ multiplex PCR; in TCRdb, only in-frame clones are kept and a portion is missing. The profile shows 250,000 to 350,000 clones, roughly four fifths of them singletons. Sequencing was carried out using peripheral blood. All receptors derive from a person aged 70 to 80 with COVID-19, enrolled during active disease. Both conserved end residues are part of each CDR3. D genes are given only for firm matches. Some rows have no size entry. The others give once, few or many, or a class for an expanded clone.

clone size,D gene,J gene,V gene,CDR3 protein,CDR3 DNA
-,-,TRBJ1-6,TRBV9,CASSAPGGGVGSPLHF,TGTGCCAGCAGCGCCCCAGGCGGGGGCGTAGGGTCACCCCTCCACTTT
-,TRBD1,TRBJ1-2,TRBV7-6,CASSLIVPRGRGFSDTF,TGTGCCAGCAGCTTAATCGTGCCCAGGGGGCGGGGTTTCTCGGACACCTTC
-,TRBD1,TRBJ2-3,TRBV7-6,CASSLRTGHTDTQYF,TGTGCCAGCAGCCTCCGGACAGGGCACACAGATACGCAGTATTTT
-,TRBD2,TRBJ2-7,TRBV7-3,CASSLSLVGLAGPYEQYF,TGTGCCAGCAGCTTATCCTTGGTCGGACTAGCGGGACCCTACGAGCAGTACTTC
once,TRBD1,TRBJ1-2,TRBV3-1/TRBV3-2,CASSQVRGRGGYGYTF,TGTGCCAGCAGCCAAGTCAGGGGGCGCGGCGGCTATGGCTACACCTTC
-,-,TRBJ2-2,TRBV27,CATLSRFAGELFF,TGTGCCACGCTGTCGAGGTTTGCCGGGGAGCTGTTTTTT
-,-,TRBJ1-4,TRBV10-2,CASSESAGLGEKLFF,TGCGCCAGCAGTGAGTCGGCGGGGCTGGGTGAAAAACTGTTTTTT
-,TRBD1,TRBJ2-1,TRBV2,CASSERGRELINEQFF,TGTGCCAGCAGTGAAAGGGGGCGCGAGCTAATCAATGAGCAGTTCTTC
-,TRBD1,TRBJ1-4,TRBV11-1,CASSPRQGATNEKLFF,TGTGCCAGCAGCCCTCGACAGGGAGCAACTAATGAAAAACTGTTTTTT
-,-,TRBJ1-3,TRBV27,CASSLSGQSGNTIYF,TGTGCCAGCAGTTTATCGGGCCAGTCAGGAAACACCATATATTTT